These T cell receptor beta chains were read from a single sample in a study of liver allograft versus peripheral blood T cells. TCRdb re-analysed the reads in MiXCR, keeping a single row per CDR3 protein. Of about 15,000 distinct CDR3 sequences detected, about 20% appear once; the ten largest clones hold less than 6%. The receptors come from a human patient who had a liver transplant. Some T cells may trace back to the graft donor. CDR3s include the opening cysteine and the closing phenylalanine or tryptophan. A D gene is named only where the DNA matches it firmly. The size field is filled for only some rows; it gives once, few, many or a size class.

CDR3: CASSYFGTSGGVGEQFF
DNA: TGTGCCAGCAGTTACTTTGGGACAAGCGGGGGGGTAGGTGAGCAGTTCTTC
size: few
J: TRBJ2-1
D: TRBD2
V: TRBV6-2/TRBV6-3

CDR3: CASSVEGRGNIQYF
DNA: TGTGCCAGCAGCGTAGAGGGCAGGGGGAACATTCAGTACTTC
size: -
J: TRBJ2-4
D: TRBD1
V: TRBV9

CDR3: CASSSRFLAEAFF
DNA: TGTGCCAGCAGCTCCCGATTTTTGGCTGAAGCTTTCTTT
size: many
J: TRBJ1-1
D: -
V: TRBV5-6

CDR3: CASSGGQGTSSYEQYF
DNA: TGTGCCAGCAGCGGCGGACAGGGGACCTCCTCCTACGAGCAGTACTTC
size: many
J: TRBJ2-7
D: TRBD1
V: TRBV5-4

CDR3: CASSYGTATYNEQFF
DNA: TGTGCCAGCAGCTACGGGACGGCTACCTACAATGAGCAGTTCTTC
size: -
J: TRBJ2-1
D: -
V: TRBV5-4

CDR3: CASSRGILSGNTIYF
DNA: TGTGCCAGCTCCCGCGGGATCCTCTCTGGAAACACCATATATTTT
size: -
J: TRBJ1-3
D: -
V: TRBV18

CDR3: CASRLDPGRYNSPLHF
DNA: TGTGCCAGCAGGCTCGATCCGGGACGGTATAATTCACCCCTCCACTTT
size: many
J: TRBJ1-6
D: -
V: TRBV6-5

CDR3: CASSPEGSEQYF
DNA: TGTGCCAGCTCACCAGAGGGTTCCGAGCAGTACTTC
size: many
J: TRBJ2-7
D: -
V: TRBV18

CDR3: CASTMTGGNYGYTF
DNA: TGTGCCAGCACTATGACAGGGGGGAACTATGGCTACACCTTC
size: medium-sized
J: TRBJ1-2
D: TRBD1
V: TRBV6-1

CDR3: CASSDYRGNQPQHF
DNA: TGTGCCAGCAGTGATTACCGGGGAAATCAGCCCCAGCATTTT
size: medium-sized
J: TRBJ1-5
D: -
V: TRBV6-1

CDR3: CASSSYRDSYTF
DNA: TGTGCCAGCAGCTCATACAGGGATAGCTACACCTTC
size: medium-sized
J: TRBJ1-2
D: -
V: TRBV6-6

CDR3: CASSFRAERTEAFF
DNA: TGTGCCAGCAGCTTTAGGGCGGAGCGGACTGAAGCTTTCTTT
size: many
J: TRBJ1-1
D: -
V: TRBV7-2

CDR3: CSVEETPWEGRSEAFF
DNA: TGCAGCGTTGAAGAAACTCCGTGGGAGGGGAGGTCTGAAGCTTTCTTT
size: medium-sized
J: TRBJ1-1
D: -
V: TRBV29-1

CDR3: CASSQRGPHEQYF
DNA: TGTGCCAGTAGCCAGCGGGGGCCTCACGAGCAGTACTTC
size: -
J: TRBJ2-7
D: TRBD2
V: TRBV19

CDR3: CASSLPSLMQQYF
DNA: TGTGCCAGCAGCTTGCCCTCCCTAATGCAGCAGTACTTC
size: few
J: TRBJ2-7
D: -
V: TRBV7-2

CDR3: CASSGGTGEILDTEAFF
DNA: TGTGCCAGCAGTGGGGGGACAGGGGAAATTTTAGACACTGAAGCTTTCTTT
size: few
J: TRBJ1-1
D: TRBD1
V: TRBV6-1

CDR3: CASSLGEGVNTEAFF
DNA: TGTGCCAGCAGCTTAGGGGAGGGGGTGAACACTGAAGCTTTCTTT
size: few
J: TRBJ1-1
D: -
V: TRBV11-2

CDR3: CASSERGAGGRYEQYF
DNA: TGTGCCAGCAGTGAACGCGGAGCGGGGGGACGCTACGAGCAGTACTTC
size: -
J: TRBJ2-7
D: TRBD2
V: TRBV2

CDR3: CATSDPPQGNYGYTF
DNA: TGTGCCACCAGTGATCCACCTCAGGGGAACTATGGCTACACCTTC
size: few
J: TRBJ1-2
D: -
V: TRBV24-1

CDR3: CASSSGQSSGNTIYF
DNA: TGTGCCAGTAGTTCGGGACAGAGCTCTGGAAACACCATATATTTT
size: medium-sized
J: TRBJ1-3
D: TRBD1
V: TRBV19

CDR3: CASSLGLGGEGF
DNA: TGTGCCAGCAGCTTGGGATTGGGGGGGGAGGGCTTT
size: -
J: TRBJ1-1
D: -
V: TRBV5-5

CDR3: CASSMGQAYNSPLHF
DNA: TGTGCCAGCAGTATGGGACAGGCTTATAATTCACCCCTCCACTTT
size: many
J: TRBJ1-6
D: TRBD1
V: TRBV6-5

CDR3: CASSARQGTEAFF
DNA: TGTGCCAGCAGCGCCAGACAGGGCACTGAAGCTTTCTTT
size: medium-sized
J: TRBJ1-1
D: TRBD1
V: TRBV7-2

CDR3: CASSYFGLMNTEAFF
DNA: TGTGCCAGCAGTTATTTCGGCCTAATGAACACTGAAGCTTTCTTT
size: -
J: TRBJ1-1
D: -
V: TRBV6-5

CDR3: CASSFGQKTYEQYF
DNA: TGTGCCAGCAGTTTCGGACAGAAAACCTACGAGCAGTACTTC
size: -
J: TRBJ2-7
D: -
V: TRBV12-3/TRBV12-4